This T cell receptor beta chain was sequenced for a study of T cells after yellow fever vaccination. TCRdb reprocessed the 5' RACE reads with MiXCR, giving one entry per CDR3 protein. This table holds some 600,000 distinct CDR3 sequences, over 9% found once. Study-level findings and limits: One caveat is that FACS-sorted repertoires could contain abundant clonotypes contaminating from the bulk population. The booster response re-showed most primary clones: 96% CD4, roughly 91% CD8.

This clonotype was picked up many times. Its specificity is unknown. Germline V lookup: CDR1 SGHRS, CDR2 YFSETQ. Germline trimming cut 2 bases from V and 5 bases from J; bases unmatched to any gene: 7. This CDR3 is built from 15 residues. The rearrangement links TRBV5-1 to TRBJ2-5; TRBD1 aligns across 9 bases. Sequenced here: PBMCs, sampled on the day of the yellow fever booster vaccination. The TCR comes from a man aged 25-45 years who received the YFV17D yellow fever vaccine. The CDR3 DNA reads TGCGCCAGCAGCTTTGGACAGGGGTCCGGGGAGACCCAGTACTTC. Translated, it gives CASSFGQGSGETQYF.